This is a list of T cell receptor beta chains from one sample in a study of OX40 agonist ivuxolimab in advanced cancers. Assay: immunoSEQ multiplex PCR; the TCRdb copy retains only in-frame clones and omits some. Among about 79,000 clones listed, approximately 92% were seen once. The source was CD4+ or CD8+ T cells sorted from blood, collected in a trial of the OX40 agonist ivuxolimab. These receptors were obtained from an adult with an advanced solid tumor such as melanoma, head and neck, liver or kidney cancer. The CDR3 runs from the conserved cysteine through the conserved F or W. The D gene is left open where the match is weak. Size values are once, few and many counts, or a class for expanded clones, and some rows have none.

>NA|TRBV6-1|12|TRBJ2-7|NA
CASGSLAYEQYF
TGTGCCAGCGGGAGTCTAGCCTACGAGCAGTACTTC
>NA|TRBV11-2|17|TRBJ2-6|TRBD1
CASTRRFQGVGANVLTF
TGTGCCAGCACCCGTCGGTTCCAGGGGGTGGGGGCCAACGTCCTGACTTTC
>NA|TRBV18|11|TRBJ2-7|NA
CASWRYCEQYF
TGTGCCAGCTGGCGTTACTGCGAGCAGTACTTC
>NA|TRBV27|15|TRBJ2-5|TRBD2
CASRLLAGGQETQYF
TGTGCCAGCAGGTTACTAGCGGGAGGGCAAGAGACCCAGTACTTC
>NA|TRBV19|17|TRBJ2-1|NA
CASIMGRHGMVSNEQFF
TGTGCCAGTATCATGGGTCGACACGGCATGGTCTCCAATGAGCAGTTCTTC
>NA|TRBV6-5|15|TRBJ1-3|NA
CASSYDRLSPGTIYF
TGTGCCAGCAGTTATGACAGGTTATCCCCAGGGACCATATATTTT
>NA|TRBV5-1|12|TRBJ2-3|NA
CASSLQSDTQYF
TGCGCCAGCAGCCTACAATCCGATACGCAGTATTTT
>NA|TRBV7-9|13|TRBJ2-7|NA
CASIRDGAYEQYF
TGTGCCAGCATCAGGGACGGGGCCTACGAGCAGTACTTC
>NA|TRBV6-1|14|TRBJ2-7|TRBD1
CASSGGTGTHEQYF
TGTGCCAGCAGTGGAGGGACAGGGACGCACGAGCAGTACTTC
>NA|TRBV30|17|TRBJ2-1|TRBD2
CAWSEGLAGGPLNEQFF
TGTGCCTGGAGTGAGGGACTAGCGGGAGGGCCTTTGAATGAGCAGTTCTTC
>NA|TRBV4-1|18|TRBJ1-3|NA
CASSQPPRELSSGNTIYF
TGCGCCAGCAGCCAACCTCCCCGAGAGCTAAGCTCTGGAAACACCATATATTTT
>NA|TRBV5-1|16|TRBJ2-7|TRBD2
CASSPGLAGEDYEQYF
TGCGCCAGCAGCCCCGGACTAGCGGGAGAGGACTACGAGCAGTACTTC
>NA|TRBV5-4|15|TRBJ2-5|TRBD2
CASSSFAGETETQYF
TGTGCCAGCAGCTCCTTTGCGGGAGAGACAGAGACCCAGTACTTC
>once|TRBV11-2|15|TRBJ2-7|TRBD1
CASSHGQGGSYEQYF
TGTGCCAGCAGCCACGGACAGGGTGGCTCCTACGAGCAGTACTTC
>NA|TRBV28|14|TRBJ1-4|NA
CASSSGGAREKLFF
TGTGCCAGCAGTTCCGGGGGGGCGCGGGAAAAACTGTTTTTT
>NA|TRBV9|16|TRBJ2-1|TRBD2
CASSVGLAGVYNEQFF
TGTGCCAGCAGCGTAGGACTAGCGGGAGTTTACAATGAGCAGTTCTTC
>NA|TRBV7-8|17|TRBJ1-1|NA
CASSLVGDTLLNTEAFF
TGTGCCAGCAGCTTAGTTGGGGACACCTTATTGAACACTGAAGCTTTCTTT
>NA|TRBV6-6|15|TRBJ2-7|TRBD1
CASSNPGQGPYEQYF
TGTGCCAGCAGTAACCCGGGACAGGGGCCCTACGAGCAGTACTTC
>NA|TRBV30|12|TRBJ2-1|NA
CAWKGDPNEQFF
TGTGCCTGGAAAGGGGACCCTAATGAGCAGTTCTTC
>NA|TRBV7-9|13|TRBJ2-2|NA
CASSHLASGELFF
TGTGCCAGCAGCCATCTAGCGTCCGGGGAGCTGTTTTTT
>NA|TRBV27|15|TRBJ2-7|TRBD2
CASSSGLAGGHEQYF
TGTGCCAGCAGTAGCGGACTAGCGGGAGGCCACGAGCAGTACTTC
>NA|TRBV18|15|TRBJ1-5|TRBD1
CASSLKSGGDQPQHF
TGTGCCAGCTCACTAAAGTCAGGGGGCGATCAGCCCCAGCATTTT
>NA|TRBV6-5|15|TRBJ1-5|NA
CASSSHRVSNQPQHF
TGTGCCAGCAGCTCTCACAGGGTTAGCAATCAGCCCCAGCATTTT
>NA|TRBV2|16|TRBJ2-1|TRBD1
CASTNTGGGFGNEQFF
TGTGCCAGCACCAACACAGGGGGCGGGTTCGGCAATGAGCAGTTCTTC
>once|TRBV11-3|13|TRBJ1-1|NA
CASSRDNRGEAFF
TGTGCCAGCAGCCGGGACAATAGGGGTGAAGCTTTCTTT
>NA|TRBV7-3|15|TRBJ2-3|TRBD2
CASSREAGGSYSQYF
TGTGCCAGCAGCCGGGAGGCGGGCGGGAGTTATTCGCAGTATTTT
>NA|TRBV11-1|14|TRBJ2-5|TRBD1
CASSYDRVGQTQYF
TGTGCCAGCAGCTACGACAGGGTCGGGCAGACCCAGTACTTC
>NA|TRBV6-1|18|TRBJ1-2|NA
CASSEALEVLRSNYGYTF
TGTGCCAGCAGTGAAGCGCTGGAAGTATTACGATCTAACTATGGCTACACCTTC
>few|TRBV7-2|14|TRBJ2-2|TRBD2
CASGGRVRPGELFF
TGTGCCAGCGGGGGGAGGGTCCGCCCCGGGGAGCTGTTTTTT
>NA|TRBV28|15|TRBJ2-7|NA
CASSLLDGGPYEQYF
TGTGCCAGCAGTCTATTAGACGGGGGTCCCTACGAGCAGTACTTC
>NA|TRBV27|13|TRBJ1-5|NA
CASSFTANQPQHF
TGTGCCAGCAGTTTTACCGCCAATCAGCCCCAGCATTTT
>NA|TRBV2|15|TRBJ2-2|NA
CASTSGGWGTGELFF
TGTGCCAGCACCTCAGGGGGGTGGGGCACCGGGGAGCTGTTTTTT
>NA|TRBV6-4|15|TRBJ2-3|NA
CASSDEGLGTDTQYF
TGTGCCAGCAGTGACGAGGGTCTGGGCACAGATACGCAGTATTTT
>once|TRBV4-2|17|TRBJ2-7|TRBD2
CASSPALMASGSGEQYF
TGTGCCAGCAGCCCTGCCCTGATGGCTAGCGGGAGTGGCGAGCAGTACTTC
>NA|TRBV7-9|14|TRBJ2-5|NA
CASSYKALWETQYF
TGTGCCAGCAGCTATAAGGCCTTGTGGGAGACCCAGTACTTC